This T cell receptor (beta chain) was recorded in a study of cytomegalovirus exposure and HLA in healthy donors. Study findings and constraints: Reports described diagnosis of cytomegalovirus status by the classifier as highly specific and sensitive.

CDR1 is SQVTM, CDR2 ANQGSEA, per germline. CDR3 length equals 20 residues. V shed 1 base and J 1 base; nucleotides not matched to a gene: 15. 60 Vbeta and 13 Jbeta primers were used in PCR. Assay: immunoSEQ multiplex PCR; the TCRdb copy retains only in-frame clones and omits some. This sample has a few hundred thousand clones, with about 93% found just once. A note on this clone: Antigen unknown.

The chain recombines TRBV29-1 with TRBJ2-7; 14 bases are a match to TRBD2. Sample: PBMCs. The sequence derives from a girl aged 2 to 9 in good health and CMV-seronegative. CDR3 DNA: TGCAGCGTTGAAGTGGGGCAAAAAAGGACTAGCGGGAGGACGTCCTACGAGCAGTACTTC. Its translation is CSVEVGQKRTSGRTSYEQYF.